The 32 T cell receptor beta chains presented below share a single source sample, sequenced in a study of Ad26.COV2.S vaccination and SARS-CoV-2 variants. Treatment in this sample: 15 to 20 received Ad26.COV2.S at low or high dose, single or two shots; roughly 5 received placebo; per-sample allocation not given. Day 63 after the first vaccine or placebo injection was the time point for sampling. The data were produced by immunoSEQ multiplex PCR, yet TCRdb's version contains in-frame clones alone and is incomplete. This table holds hundreds of thousands of clones, 89% found once. The input for sequencing was peripheral blood, taken in a trial of Ad26.COV2.S vaccine versus placebo. Receptors were obtained from a person between 18 and 65 years old who received the Ad26.COV2.S COVID-19 vaccine or a placebo.

The CDR3 spells CASSLGGGYQPQHF. As DNA, the CDR3 is TGCGCCAGCAGCCTGGGGGGGGGATATCAGCCCCAGCATTTT. V and J are TRBV5-1 and TRBJ1-5, with D possibly being TRBD1 (5 bases). The V end was cut by 4 bases, the J end by 5 bases, with 13 bases between. This CDR3 has 14 residues. Germline V gene sequence: CDR1 SGHRS, CDR2 YFSETQ.

The chain uses TRBV5-1 and TRBJ2-3; TRBD1 matches at 9 bases. Germline V gives CDR1 SGHRS, CDR2 YFSETQ. V lost 6 bases and J lost 5; bases outside the gene matches: 4. The length of the CDR3 is 13 residues. The CDR3 DNA reads TGCGCCAGCACGGGACAGGGATTAGATACGCAGTATTTT. Amino acid sequence: CASTGQGLDTQYF.

The genes are TRBV5-1 and TRBJ2-4; 8 nucleotides agree with TRBD2. The CDR3 has 17 amino acids. Trimming cost V 0 bases and J 0 bases; bases outside gene matches: 5. Germline CDR1 reads SGHRS; CDR2 reads YFSETQ. The CDR3 bases are TGCGCCAGCAGCTTGGCCAGCGGGAGCCTAGCCAAAAACATTCAGTACTTC. Translated, it gives CASSLASGSLAKNIQYF.

The chain couples TRBV18 to TRBJ2-2, with D possibly matching TRBD1 (6 bases). Germline CDR1 and CDR2: KGHSH and LQKENI. V lost 3 bases, J lost 1 base, and 12 bases lay in between. The CDR3 runs to 16 residues. CDR3 loop: CASSPSLTGNTGELFF. Here the CDR3 DNA reads TGTGCCAGCTCACCGAGCCTGACAGGGAACACCGGGGAGCTGTTTTTT.

With regard to this clone: Other DNA sequences in this sample translate to the same CDR3. The chain is built from TRBV12-3 or TRBV12-4 and TRBJ2-3; D remains ambiguous. V was clipped by 1 base and J by 6 bases, with 5 bases between them. This CDR3 comprises 12 residues. Written as DNA, the CDR3 is TGTGCCAGCAGTTTAGGGTCCGATACGCAGTATTTT. Protein product: CASSLGSDTQYF.

The V and J genes are TRBV18 and TRBJ2-3; maybe TRBD2 (5 bases). The CDR3 runs to 16 residues. Trimming left V 3 bases short and J 4 bases short, with 17 bases between. The germline CDR1 and CDR2 sequences are KGHSH and LQKENI. For the CDR3, the DNA is TGTGCCAGCTCACCCCCGCAGCTAGCCTTTGCAGATACGCAGTATTTT. As protein: CASSPPQLAFADTQYF.

This rearrangement joins TRBV10-3 to TRBJ2-1; D is undetermined. CDR1 is ENHRY, CDR2 SYGVKD, per germline. The CDR3 length is 14 residues. Trimming stripped 3 bases from V and 6 bases from J, with 12 bases between. The CDR3 reads CAISDSTVSNEQFF. In DNA form, the CDR3 reads TGTGCCATCAGTGACAGTACGGTATCCAATGAGCAGTTCTTC.

The chain has TRBV10-3 and TRBJ1-6, with 7 positions matching TRBD1. The CDR3 sequence is 12 residues long. V lost 10 bases to trimming and J lost 10 bases; unmatched junction nucleotides: 7. Germline CDR1 is ENHRY and CDR2 is SYGVKD. The CDR3 DNA follows: TGTGCCAGTTGGGACAGTCGATCACCCCTCCACTTT. Translated: CASWDSRSPLHF.

This chain joins TRBV12-3 or TRBV12-4 and TRBJ2-7; 7 positions match TRBD2. The V gene end was trimmed by 3 bases and the J gene end by 6 bases; junction bases not matched to a gene: 5. The CDR3 has 13 amino acids. CDR3 loop: CASSLGGKREQYF. The CDR3 region has the DNA TGTGCCAGCAGTTTGGGGGGGAAGCGCGAGCAGTACTTC.

The V gene is TRBV15, the J gene TRBJ2-5, with TRBD2 identical over 12 bases. Losses at the gene ends were 2 bases for V and 7 bases for J; bases not matched to a gene: 2. The germline gives CDR1 LNHNV, CDR2 YYDKDF (reference sequence). The CDR3 loop spans 14 amino acids. The CDR3 protein is CATSRRTSGTTQYF. CDR3 coding DNA: TGTGCCACCAGCAGAAGGACTAGCGGGACGACCCAGTACTTC.

This sequence joins TRBV10-2 and TRBJ2-1; TRBD2 matches 9 bases. CDR1 is WSHSY, CDR2 SAAADI, per germline. This CDR3 region has 17 residues. With V trimmed by 0 bases and J by 8 bases, 11 bases remained unmatched. CDR3 region: CASSESMGAGGQDEQFF. CDR3 sequence (DNA): TGCGCCAGCAGTGAGTCGATGGGAGCGGGAGGTCAGGATGAGCAGTTCTTC.

The chain employs TRBV4-1 and TRBJ2-7; 7 bases are shared with TRBD1. CDR1 is MGHRA, CDR2 YSYEKL, per germline. The V gene end was trimmed by 0 bases and the J gene end by 3 bases; junction bases not matched to a gene: 8. This CDR3 has 16 residues. The CDR3 here is CASSQDWAGTVYEQYF. For the CDR3, the DNA is TGCGCCAGCAGCCAAGATTGGGCCGGGACAGTCTACGAGCAGTACTTC.

This chain joins TRBV5-1 and TRBJ2-2; TRBD2 aligns across 11 bases. J was trimmed by 3 bases and V by 7 bases; bases with no gene match: 8. Germline V gene data show CDR1 as SGHRS and CDR2 as YFSETQ. The CDR3 totals 16 residues. CDR3 sequence (DNA): TGCGCCAGCCACCCATTAGCGGGAGGGTACACCGGGGAGCTGTTTTTT. This gives the protein CASHPLAGGYTGELFF.

The chain couples TRBV19 to TRBJ2-2; 8 bases align to TRBD1. Germline V CDR1 and CDR2: LNHDA, SQIVND (reference sequence). CDR3 length: 15 residues. Germline trimming cut 6 bases from V and 7 bases from J; bases unmatched to any gene: 10. Here the CDR3 DNA reads TGTGCCAGTAGCATGAACACAGGGGGAGGCGGGGAGCTGTTTTTT. It yields the protein CASSMNTGGGGELFF.

Details on this clone: Other DNA sequences in this specimen translate into the identical CDR3. The rearrangement joins TRBV3-1 (or the pseudogene TRBV3-2) to TRBJ2-7; D not certain. The CDR3 runs 14 residues. Trimming removed 3 bases from V and 0 bases from J, with 9 bases in between. Germline V gene lookup returns CDR1 LGHDT and CDR2 YNNKEL (reference sequence). The chain's CDR3 is CASSQAPSSYEQYF. CDR3 nucleotides: TGTGCCAGCAGCCAGGCGCCAAGCTCCTACGAGCAGTACTTC.

This CDR3 reads CASSYSGTSGGETQYF. For the CDR3, the DNA is TGTGCCAGCAGTTACTCGGGCACTAGCGGAGGAGAGACCCAGTACTTC. The genes are TRBV6-2 or TRBV6-3 and TRBJ2-5; 8 nucleotides align to TRBD2. Germline lookup yields CDR1 MNHEY and CDR2 SVGEGT. CDR3 length: 16 amino acids. Trimming cost V 0 bases and J 4 bases; bases outside gene matches: 7.

The rearrangement links TRBV7-2 to TRBJ2-4; weak D call: TRBD2 (5 bases). The CDR3 sequence is 14 residues long. Germline V gene sequence: CDR1 SGHTA, CDR2 FQGNSA. The V gene lost 4 bases and the J gene lost 7 bases, with 14 bases spanning the gap. CDR3 DNA: TGTGCCAGCAGCTCCCCGGGATCAGGCAACATTCAGTACTTC. Translating it yields CASSSPGSGNIQYF.

The chain combines TRBV29-1 with TRBJ1-2; 7 positions agree with TRBD1. J was trimmed by 1 base and V by 6 bases; bases with no gene match: 8. CDR1 SQVTM and CDR2 ANQGSEA come from the germline V gene. The CDR3 is 14 amino acids. The CDR3 is CSVLDRARNYGYTF. The CDR3 coding sequence is TGCAGCGTCCTTGACAGGGCCCGTAACTATGGCTACACCTTC.

This clone was detected once. The V gene is TRBV18, the J gene TRBJ2-1, with D possibly TRBD1 on 6 matching bases. The V gene lost 1 base and the J gene lost 5 bases, with 9 bases spanning the gap. Germline CDR1 KGHSH, CDR2 LQKENI. This CDR3 comprises 14 residues. Here the CDR3 reads CASSPQGHNNEQFF. CDR3 DNA: TGTGCCAGCTCACCACAGGGACACAACAATGAGCAGTTCTTC.

The chain uses TRBV5-8 and TRBJ2-2; weak D call: TRBD2 (5 bases). Germline CDR1 and CDR2: SGHTS and YDEGEE. V gave up 3 bases and J gave up 6 bases, with 18 bases separating them. CDR3 length: 16 residues. The CDR3 is CASSSTSQAGPGELFF. The CDR3 region has the DNA TGTGCCAGCAGCTCTACTTCGCAGGCGGGCCCCGGGGAGCTGTTTTTT. Full variable domain (outside the CDR3, taken from reference TRBV5-8 and TRBJ2-2): EAGVTQSPTHLIKTRGQQATLRCSPISGHTSVYWYQQALGLGLQFLLWYDEGEERNRGNFPPRFSGRQFPNYSSELNVNALELEDSALYLCASSSTSQAGPGELFFGEGSRLTVL.

The chain links TRBV6-2 or TRBV6-3 to TRBJ1-1; D is perhaps TRBD1 (5 bases). Per germline, CDR1 MNHEY and CDR2 SVGEGT. This CDR3 comprises 18 residues. Trimming removed 0 bases from V and 0 bases from J, with 17 bases in between. The CDR3 reads CASSYSTPRRGVNTEAFF. The CDR3 DNA reads as TGTGCCAGCAGTTACTCGACTCCCCGGAGAGGGGTGAACACTGAAGCTTTCTTT.

The chain couples TRBV20-1 to TRBJ2-1; D remains unclear. This CDR3 has 14 residues. V lost 3 bases, J lost 2 bases, and 11 bases lay in between. Germline CDR1 and CDR2: DFQATT and SNEGSKA (reference sequence). The CDR3 nucleotides read TGCAGTGCTAGTGAGCATAGGGCCTACAATGAGCAGTTCTTC. It encodes CSASEHRAYNEQFF.

This clone was counted a single time. V is TRBV28 and J is TRBJ2-7, with TRBD2 as a possible D gene (5 bases). The CDR3 extends over 11 amino acids. Germline CDR1 reads MDHEN; CDR2 reads SYDVKM. The V and J ends lost 8 bases and 4 bases respectively, with 9 bases between them. The CDR3 DNA reads as TGTGCCAGCTCCGGACTGTACGAGCAGTACTTC. Translated, it gives CASSGLYEQYF.

The V and J genes are TRBV5-8 and TRBJ1-5; 10 bases fit TRBD1. The CDR3 sequence is 15 residues long. Losses at the gene ends were 4 bases for V and 9 bases for J; bases not matched to a gene: 10. Germline CDR1 SGHTS, CDR2 YDEGEE. CDR3 sequence reads: CASSGTGTGVWPQHF. DNA for the CDR3: TGTGCCAGCAGCGGAACCGGGACAGGGGTTTGGCCCCAGCATTTT.

This clone is a singleton in its sample. This rearrangement joins TRBV5-1 to TRBJ2-2; 7 bases align to TRBD1. V lost 7 bases and J lost 6; bases outside the gene matches: 15. The CDR3 contains 16 residues. CDR1 SGHRS and CDR2 YFSETQ come from the germline V gene. In DNA form, the CDR3 reads TGCGCCAGCCGCCCGGCCGGGACAGTCTTACCCGGGGAGCTGTTTTTT. This codes for CASRPAGTVLPGELFF.

The chain couples TRBV7-3 to TRBJ2-7; TRBD2 is a possible D gene (7 bases). This CDR3 has 18 amino acids. V was pared by 2 bases and J by 5 bases, with 25 bases between. CDR1 SGHTA and CDR2 FQGTGA come from the germline V gene. The CDR3: CASSLPAAWRGLPDEQYF. CDR3 DNA: TGTGCCAGCAGCTTACCCGCCGCCTGGCGGGGGCTACCGGACGAGCAGTACTTC.

This chain connects TRBV7-8 to TRBJ2-7, with TRBD2 matching over 7 bases. The CDR3 runs 16 residues. Germline CDR1 and CDR2: SGHVS and FQNEAQ. With 5 bases clipped from V and 4 bases from J, the junction kept 14 bases outside the gene matches. The CDR3 protein is CASSTRPSGTIYEQYF. The CDR3 DNA follows: TGTGCCAGCAGCACCCGCCCTAGCGGAACGATATACGAGCAGTACTTC.

This chain connects TRBV19 to TRBJ2-7; TRBD1 matches at 8 bases. There are 16 residues in the CDR3. V lost 6 bases to trimming and J lost 0 bases; unmatched junction nucleotides: 10. Per germline, CDR1 LNHDA and CDR2 SQIVND (reference sequence). This CDR3 reads CASRGTGTGSSYEQYF. In DNA, the CDR3 is TGTGCCAGTAGGGGGACCGGGACAGGCAGCTCCTACGAGCAGTACTTC. The full variable domain, in which reference TRBV19 and TRBJ2-7 provide the parts outside the CDR3, is DGGITQSPKYLFRKEGQNVTLSCEQNLNHDAMYWYRQDPGQGLRLIYYSQIVNDFQKGDIAEGYSVSREKKESFPLTVTSAQKNPTAFYLCASRGTGTGSSYEQYFGPGTRLTVT.

The V gene is TRBV30, the J gene TRBJ2-7; 9 nucleotides agree with TRBD2. The V gene's germline CDR1 is GTSNPN and CDR2 SVGIG (reference sequence). The V segment lost 2 bases and the J segment 6 bases; nucleotides outside the gene matches: 8. CDR3 size: 14 residues. Here the CDR3 reads CAWSKRAGGSEQYF. CDR3 in DNA: TGTGCCTGGAGTAAGAGGGCGGGGGGGTCCGAGCAGTACTTC.

This chain connects TRBV24-1 to TRBJ2-1; 9 bases agree with TRBD1. Germline V gives CDR1 KGHDR, CDR2 SFDVKD. The V and J ends lost 3 bases and 3 bases, in that order; junction bases with no gene match: 5. The CDR3 contains 16 residues. The CDR3 loop is CATSDEQGADYNEQFF. CDR3 DNA: TGTGCCACCAGTGATGAACAGGGGGCGGACTACAATGAGCAGTTCTTC.

The genes are TRBV5-1 and TRBJ2-2; possible D gene TRBD1, 6 bases. The ends were cut back, 4 bases at V and 7 bases at J, with 14 bases in the middle. Germline CDR1 reads SGHRS; CDR2 reads YFSETQ. CDR3 size: 14 residues. CDR3 loop: CASSLLLGGGELFF. The DNA for the CDR3 is TGCGCCAGCAGCCTGCTTCTAGGGGGCGGGGAGCTGTTTTTT.

The V gene is TRBV18, the J gene TRBJ2-5, with D perhaps matching TRBD2 (6 bases). Trimming removed 2 bases from V and 1 base from J, with 14 bases in between. The CDR3 is 16 residues long. Per the germline V gene, CDR1 is KGHSH and CDR2 is LQKENI. DNA of the CDR3: TGTGCCAGCTCACCATTTACGGGAGAGTCCCAAGAGACCCAGTACTTC. Translation: CASSPFTGESQETQYF.